The following is a T cell receptor beta chain sequence with its context. This sample is drawn from a study of blood T cell repertoires in COVID-19. The assay was immunoSEQ multiplex PCR, and TCRdb's table has in-frame clones only and misses some. The data hold about 220,000 clones, with roughly nine tenths observed a single time. V lost 0 bases and J lost 2, with 23 bases in between. The CDR3 contains 20 residues. Germline-derived CDR1 and CDR2 are LGHNT and FRNRAP. Sequenced: peripheral blood. V and J are TRBV12-5 and TRBJ2-1; TRBD2 is a possible D gene (6 bases). This receptor was obtained from a man aged 35 to 55 with active or convalescent COVID-19. The CDR3 DNA is TGTGCTAGTGGTTTGGTACAGCGCGGAGTCCGACTAGGGGCCTACAATGAGCAGTTCTTC. Translation gives CASGLVQRGVRLGAYNEQFF.